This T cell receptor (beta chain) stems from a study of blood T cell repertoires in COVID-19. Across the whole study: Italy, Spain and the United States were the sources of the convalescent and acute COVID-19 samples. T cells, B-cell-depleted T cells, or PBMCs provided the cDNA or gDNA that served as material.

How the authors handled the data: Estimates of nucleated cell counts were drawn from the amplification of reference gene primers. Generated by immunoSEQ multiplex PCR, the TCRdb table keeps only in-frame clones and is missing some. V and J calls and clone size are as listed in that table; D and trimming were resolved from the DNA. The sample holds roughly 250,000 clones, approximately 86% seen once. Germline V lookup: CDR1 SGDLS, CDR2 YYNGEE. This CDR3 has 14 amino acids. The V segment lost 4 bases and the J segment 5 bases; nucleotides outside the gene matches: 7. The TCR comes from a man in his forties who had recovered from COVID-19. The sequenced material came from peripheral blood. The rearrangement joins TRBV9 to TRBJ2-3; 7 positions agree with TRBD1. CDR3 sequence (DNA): TGTGCCAGCAGCCATCGACAGGGTTTAGATACGCAGTATTTT. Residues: CASSHRQGLDTQYF.